A single sample gave rise to the 21 T cell receptor beta chains below, sequenced in a study of CD8+CD57+ T cells in acquired aplastic anemia. TCR beta VDJ and CDR3 profiles were obtained from a genomic DNA template. TCRdb processed the reads anew with MiXCR; each CDR3 protein has one entry. The table has about 210,000 distinct CDR3 sequences, roughly 33% seen once. Sequences were obtained from sorted CD4+, CD8+, or CD8+CD57+ T cells (not recorded which) from PBMCs. Every receptor here comes from a human donor in good health, serving as a control.

A note on this clonotype: A read error may explain this, as a much larger clone is one base away. In this CDR3 the conserved last residue, phenylalanine or tryptophan, is missing, so a read error is likely. The chain couples TRBV10-1 to TRBJ2-5; TRBD1 matches 10 bases. Unmatched junction bases numbered 21, after V lost 10 bases and J lost 1 base. The CDR3 is made up of 19 amino acids. Germline V lookup: CDR1 WNHNN, CDR2 SYGVQD (reference sequence). In DNA, the CDR3 is TGCGCCATGATCGGTTTGGGGACAGGGGTGAGTAGGGGCCAAGAGACCCAGTACCTC. Protein: CAMIGLGTGVSRGQETQYL.

This clonotype was found many times. The chain links TRBV7-3 to TRBJ1-1; tentatively, D is TRBD1 (6 bases). The CDR3 extends over 13 amino acids. V was trimmed by 5 bases and J by 5 bases, leaving 12 bases between them. The germline V gene has CDR1 SGHTA and CDR2 FQGTGA. CDR3 loop: CASSPTGLTEAFF. The CDR3 nucleotides are TGTGCCAGCAGCCCCACAGGGTTGACTGAAGCTTTCTTT. The whole variable domain, filled in from reference TRBV7-3 and TRBJ1-1, reads GAGVSQTPSNKVTEKGKYVELRCDPISGHTALYWYRQSLGQGPEFLIYFQGTGAADDSGLPNDRFFAVRPEGSVSTLKIQRTERGDSAVYLCASSPTGLTEAFFGQGTRLTVV.

This clonotype was counted at least ten times. The CDR3 loop is CASSLTGRSTGELFF. In DNA form, the CDR3 reads TGTGCCAGCAGTTTGACAGGGCGGTCCACCGGGGAGCTGTTTTTT. J is TRBJ2-2 and V is TRBV7-2; 7 nucleotides line up with TRBD1. V shed 6 bases, J shed 4 bases, and the junction held 8 bases outside the gene matches. CDR3 length: 15 amino acids. Germline V gene data show CDR1 as SGHTA and CDR2 as FQGNSA.

This clonotype was seen repeatedly, ten times or more. The V gene is TRBV7-8, the J gene TRBJ1-3; D is uncertain. The germline V and J ends were trimmed by 5 bases and 4 bases, with 18 bases remaining between them. In germline, CDR1 is SGHVS, CDR2 FQNEAQ. This CDR3 has 16 amino acids. CDR3 amino acids: CASSRPGPTAGNTIYF. The CDR3 nucleotides read TGTGCCAGCAGCCGTCCGGGCCCCACGGCGGGAAACACCATATATTTT. Filled out from reference TRBV7-8 and TRBJ1-3, the complete variable domain reads GAGVSQSPRYKVAKRGQDVALRCDPISGHVSLFWYQQALGQGPEFLTYFQNEAQLDKSGLPSDRFFAERPEGSVSTLKIQRTQQEDSAVYLCASSRPGPTAGNTIYFGEGSWLTVV.

The rearrangement joins TRBV20-1 to TRBJ2-7; D is uncertain. V was pared by 1 base and J by 1 base, with 17 bases between. In germline, CDR1 is DFQATT, CDR2 SNEGSKA (reference sequence). CDR3 length: 16 residues. Here the CDR3 DNA reads TGCAGTGCTAGAGTAGTTGGGCAGAATACTTCCTACGAGCAGTACTTC. The encoded protein is CSARVVGQNTSYEQYF.

The rearrangement uses TRBV4-1 and TRBJ2-3; TRBD2 aligns across 11 bases. The CDR3 runs 17 residues. Losses at the gene ends were 3 bases for V and 2 bases for J; bases not matched to a gene: 7. Germline CDR1 and CDR2: MGHRA and YSYEKL. The CDR3 DNA sequence: TGCGCCAGCAGCCAGGTCGGACTAGCGGGTTTCACAGATACGCAGTATTTT. Amino acid sequence: CASSQVGLAGFTDTQYF.

The chain recombines TRBV24-1 with TRBJ2-1; 8 nucleotides line up with TRBD2. CDR1 is KGHDR and CDR2 is SFDVKD in the germline V gene. This CDR3 region has 13 residues. Unmatched junction bases numbered 7, after V lost 9 bases and J lost 7 bases. This chain's CDR3 is CATGSGGTNEQFF. CDR3 in DNA: TGTGCCACCGGCAGCGGGGGAACTAATGAGCAGTTCTTC.

At least ten counts were recorded for this clonotype. The chain is built from TRBV20-1 and TRBJ1-2, with D unclear. Germline CDR1 DFQATT, CDR2 SNEGSKA (reference sequence). The V end was cut by 5 bases, the J end by 5 bases, with 12 bases between. There are 12 residues in the CDR3. The CDR3 loop is CSAHSSSYGYTF. CDR3 in DNA: TGCAGTGCTCATTCCTCCTCGTATGGCTACACCTTC.

At least ten counts were recorded for this clonotype. This chain joins TRBV20-1 and TRBJ1-2, with a tentative D call TRBD1 (6 bases). The CDR3 sequence is 14 residues long. Trimming shortened V by 0 bases and J by 4 bases, and 12 bases separated the two germline ends. Germline lookup yields CDR1 DFQATT and CDR2 SNEGSKA (reference sequence). Here the CDR3 DNA reads TGCAGTGCTAGAGATAGGGGGGGAGGCTATGGCTACACCTTC. As protein: CSARDRGGGYGYTF.

This clonotype was seen many times. The chain recombines TRBV6-2 or TRBV6-3 with TRBJ2-7, with 7 bases fitting TRBD1. V was clipped by 8 bases and J by 12 bases; unmatched bases: 10. Germline values: CDR1 MNHEY, CDR2 SVGEGT. The CDR3 has 11 amino acids. This CDR3 reads CASGSGTEAYF. CDR3 DNA sequence: TGTGCCAGCGGATCCGGGACAGAGGCGTACTTC.

The rearrangement links TRBV29-1 to TRBJ2-1; D gene unclear. Trimming removed 8 bases at V and 2 bases at J, with 13 bases between. The CDR3 runs 13 residues. The germline V gene has CDR1 SQVTM and CDR2 ANQGSEA. The CDR3 here is CSSREFPYNEQFF. The DNA for the CDR3 is TGCAGCAGCCGAGAGTTTCCCTACAATGAGCAGTTCTTC.

In this sample, this clonotype turned up a few times. The chain couples TRBV6-6 to TRBJ1-2, with D perhaps TRBD1 (5 bases). CDR1 and CDR2 from the germline V gene are MNHNY and SVGAGI (reference sequence). The CDR3 spans 14 residues. The ends were cut back, 0 bases at V and 9 bases at J, with 14 bases in the middle. CDR3 protein: CASSYSQSGLRYTF. As DNA, the CDR3 is TGTGCCAGCAGTTACTCTCAGTCGGGGCTTCGCTACACCTTC.

The V and J genes are TRBV10-3 and TRBJ1-6; a weak D match, TRBD1 (5 bases). V was clipped by 1 base and J by 8 bases, with 15 bases between them. Germline CDR1 and CDR2: ENHRY and SYGVKD. The CDR3 consists of 16 residues. CDR3 sequence: CAISEWVGTPDSPLHF. In DNA, the CDR3 is TGTGCCATCAGTGAGTGGGTAGGGACTCCGGATTCACCCCTCCACTTT.

This clonotype was recorded a few times. This chain uses TRBV12-3 or TRBV12-4 with TRBJ2-5; D is perhaps TRBD1 or TRBD2 (5 bases each). CDR3 length: 16 amino acids. Trimming removed 2 bases from V and 3 bases from J, with 16 bases in between. In DNA, the CDR3 is TGTGCCAGCAGTTTATCTCTCTCACGGGGCGAAGAGACCCAGTACTTC. This encodes CASSLSLSRGEETQYF.

This clonotype was picked up many times. The V call is TRBV19, the J call TRBJ2-2; no reliable D call. From germline, CDR1 is LNHDA and CDR2 SQIVND (reference sequence). Between the trimmed V and J ends, which lost 7 bases and 5 bases, there was a span of 5 bases. The CDR3 runs 11 residues. The CDR3 coding sequence is TGTGCCAGTACCCGGACCGGGGAGCTGTTTTTT. As protein: CASTRTGELFF.

Details on this clonotype: Just one base apart from a much larger clone, this may be a read error. V gene TRBV19 combines with J gene TRBJ2-6, with 8 bases identical to TRBD1. Germline lookup yields CDR1 LNHDA and CDR2 SQIVND (reference sequence). The V segment lost 0 bases and the J segment 0 bases; nucleotides outside the gene matches: 7. The CDR3 consists of 19 residues. CDR3 in amino acids: CASSIDEAGGSSGANVLTF. CDR3 nucleotide sequence: TGTGCCAGTAGTATAGACGAGGCAGGGGGCTCCTCTGGGGCCAACGTCCTGACTTTC.

This clonotype was recorded many times. This chain connects TRBV20-1 to TRBJ2-1; tentatively, D is TRBD2 (5 bases). Germline loops: CDR1 DFQATT, CDR2 SNEGSKA (reference sequence). The CDR3 is 11 residues long. Trimming removed 7 bases from V and 12 bases from J, with 16 bases in between. CDR3 nucleotide sequence: TGCAGTGTTAGCAAAGCGGTCACGCAGTTCTTC. This codes for CSVSKAVTQFF.

At least ten counts were recorded for this clonotype. The CDR3 sequence is CATSRGGALNTEAFF. The CDR3, as DNA: TGTGCCACCAGCAGAGGAGGGGCGTTGAACACTGAAGCTTTCTTT. The chain carries TRBV15 and TRBJ1-1; possibly TRBD1 for D (5 bases). The V gene's germline CDR1 is LNHNV and CDR2 YYDKDF (reference sequence). The CDR3 runs 15 residues. V dropped 1 base and J dropped 0 bases, with 9 bases sitting between them.

In its sample, this clonotype was seen many times. The chain uses TRBV6-1 and TRBJ2-7; TRBD1 aligns across 7 bases. The germline CDR1 and CDR2 sequences are MNHNS and SASEGT. The trim removed 6 bases at V and 1 base at J, leaving 12 bases unmatched. The CDR3 length is 16 residues. The CDR3 spells CASSRLRGTTSYEQYF. CDR3 in DNA: TGTGCCAGCAGCCGACTCAGGGGGACGACATCCTACGAGCAGTACTTC.

This clonotype appeared many times. The chain combines TRBV7-2 with TRBJ2-7; 8 bases are shared with TRBD2. Germline assignment: CDR1 SGHTA and CDR2 FQGNSA. CDR3 length equals 14 residues. Trimming at V came to 1 base and at J to 3 bases, leaving 2 bases not matched to a gene. CDR3 loop: CASSLVAGGYEQYF. The CDR3 nucleotides are TGTGCCAGCAGCTTAGTCGCGGGAGGCTACGAGCAGTACTTC.

This chain links TRBV7-2 with TRBJ1-1, with 9 nucleotides matching TRBD1. The trim removed 3 bases at V and 2 bases at J, leaving 13 bases unmatched. Germline V CDR1 and CDR2: SGHTA, FQGNSA. CDR3 length equals 18 residues. CDR3 sequence reads: CASSLYGQGKIFNTEAFF. CDR3 DNA: TGTGCCAGCAGCTTGTACGGACAGGGGAAGATCTTTAACACTGAAGCTTTCTTT. Full variable domain (remainder filled in from reference TRBV7-2 and TRBJ1-1): GAGVSQSPSNKVTEKGKDVELRCDPISGHTALYWYRQSLGQGLEFLIYFQGNSAPDKSGLPSDRFSAERTGGSVSTLTIQRTQQEDSAVYLCASSLYGQGKIFNTEAFFGQGTRLTVV.